A single sample is the source of the 27 T cell receptor beta chains below, sequenced in a study of early T cells in non-severe SARS-CoV-2 infection. TCRdb redid the calling of the 5' RACE reads with MiXCR, one entry per CDR3 protein. The sample lists about 30,000 distinct CDR3 sequences; roughly 3.9% were seen once. Sequences were obtained from whole blood. The receptors stem from an adult who was a healthcare worker with PCR-confirmed SARS-CoV-2 infection or an uninfected control (not recorded which).

The sample holds many counts of this clonotype. V usage is TRBV6-5 and J usage is TRBJ1-1, with D possibly being TRBD1 (6 bases). CDR3 length: 16 amino acids. V shed 7 bases and J shed 0 bases, with 18 bases lying between them. Germline lookup yields CDR1 MNHEY and CDR2 SVGAGI. In DNA form, the CDR3 reads TGTGCCAGCACTCCCAATGGGGGGGCGGTGAACACTGAAGCTTTCTTT. Its translation: CASTPNGGAVNTEAFF.

This clonotype was seen a few times. The rearrangement joins TRBV7-2 to TRBJ2-7; TRBD1 matches at 7 bases. V trimming: 7 bases; J trimming: 3 bases; junction bases outside the gene matches: 6. The CDR3 is 13 amino acids. From germline, CDR1 is SGHTA and CDR2 FQGNSA. CDR3 in amino acids: CASNPPGGYEQYF. CDR3 nucleotide sequence: TGTGCCAGCAACCCCCCAGGGGGCTACGAGCAGTACTTC.

At least ten counts were recorded for this clonotype. The V and J genes are TRBV11-2 and TRBJ1-2; 7 nucleotides line up with TRBD1. The trim removed 5 bases at V and 6 bases at J, leaving 6 bases unmatched. The CDR3 totals 13 residues. Germline CDR1 SGHAT, CDR2 FQNNGV. The CDR3 sequence is CASSLGQWDGYTF. Written as DNA, the CDR3 is TGTGCCAGCAGCCTGGGACAGTGGGATGGCTACACCTTC.

On this clonotype itself: This could be a read error, since a much larger clone is one nucleotide away. The V gene is TRBV10-1, the J gene TRBJ2-7, with 7 bases matching TRBD1. The CDR3 is made up of 14 amino acids. Germline CDR1 reads WNHNN; CDR2 reads SYGVQD (reference sequence). V lost 2 bases and J lost 5; bases outside the gene matches: 6. The DNA of the CDR3 is TGCGCCAGCAGTGAGCCCGCAGGACAGGACGAGCAGTACTTC. Its protein product is CASSEPAGQDEQYF.

This clonotype was seen ten or more times. This chain joins TRBV20-1 and TRBJ1-1, with D unresolved. Deletions cut 7 bases from V and 3 bases from J, with 12 bases between. This CDR3 is 12 amino acids long. The V gene's germline CDR1 is DFQATT and CDR2 SNEGSKA (reference sequence). The CDR3: CSGSGLYTEAFF. The CDR3 nucleotides read TGCAGTGGGTCAGGTCTGTACACTGAAGCTTTCTTT.

The sample holds many counts of this clonotype. The chain recombines TRBV5-4 with TRBJ2-2; TRBD1 matches 7 bases. V trimming: 0 bases; J trimming: 6 bases; junction bases outside the gene matches: 5. The CDR3 covers 15 residues. Germline lookup yields CDR1 SGHNT and CDR2 YYREEE (reference sequence). Here the CDR3 DNA reads TGTGCCAGCAGCTTGGGGGACAGTAGGTCCGGGGAGCTGTTTTTT. Translating it yields CASSLGDSRSGELFF.

This clonotype was seen at least ten times. This sequence joins TRBV5-1 and TRBJ2-7, with D possibly TRBD1 on 5 matching bases. Deletions cut 4 bases from V and 3 bases from J, with 14 bases between. Germline CDR1 reads SGHRS; CDR2 reads YFSETQ. This CDR3 comprises 14 residues. CDR3 in DNA: TGCGCCAGCAGCGAGCAGGGTGGGGTCTACGAGCAGTACTTC. It translates to CASSEQGGVYEQYF.

This clonotype showed up many times. The DNA of the CDR3 is TGTGCCAGCAGTGATGGGACCCTGGAGCAGTACTTC. It yields the protein CASSDGTLEQYF. The chain employs TRBV6-1 and TRBJ2-7, with D perhaps TRBD1 or TRBD2 (5 bases each). Germline CDR1 MNHNS, CDR2 SASEGT. The CDR3 contains 12 residues. Trimming pared 3 bases from V and 7 bases from J, leaving 10 bases between.

This clonotype showed up just a few times. V usage is TRBV4-2 and J usage is TRBJ2-5; 11 bases match TRBD2. The germline V gene encodes CDR1 LGHNA and CDR2 YNFKEQ. This CDR3 is built from 18 residues. V lost 1 base and J lost 5; bases outside the gene matches: 12. DNA for the CDR3: TGTGCCAGCAGCCAAGGGGCACTAGCGGGAGCCTTGGGGGAGACCCAGTACTTC. This gives the protein CASSQGALAGALGETQYF.

This clonotype has a handful of counts. The genes are TRBV28 and TRBJ2-1; D might be TRBD1 or TRBD2, each matching 5 bases. The CDR3 is 14 amino acids. Germline V CDR1 and CDR2: MDHEN, SYDVKM. Trimming removed 10 bases from V and 7 bases from J, with 20 bases in between. This CDR3 reads CATGTDTPINEQFF. In DNA form, the CDR3 reads TGTGCCACCGGGACGGACACCCCTATTAATGAGCAGTTCTTC.

This clonotype was picked up many times. This chain joins TRBV29-1 and TRBJ1-6, with 7 bases matching TRBD1. The CDR3 loop spans 13 amino acids. Germline CDR1 and CDR2: SQVTM and ANQGSEA. V lost 6 bases, J lost 7 bases, and 6 bases stayed unmatched. CDR3 nucleotide sequence: TGCAGCGTCGCGACAGGGACAAATTCACCCCTCCACTTT. It encodes CSVATGTNSPLHF.

This chain joins TRBV15 and TRBJ2-7; 10 bases are a match to TRBD1. The V and J ends lost 7 bases and 2 bases, in that order; junction bases with no gene match: 2. This CDR3 is 13 amino acids long. Germline CDR1 is LNHNV and CDR2 is YYDKDF (reference sequence). CDR3 loop: CATTGTGAYEQYF. The CDR3 DNA reads TGTGCCACCACCGGGACAGGGGCCTACGAGCAGTACTTC.

This clonotype was observed many times. V usage is TRBV2 and J usage is TRBJ2-4; D could derive from TRBD1 or TRBD2 (5 bases each). Trimming stripped 4 bases from V and 6 bases from J, with 13 bases between. The CDR3 is made up of 14 amino acids. Germline CDR1 reads SNHLY; CDR2 reads FYNNEI. CDR3 DNA: TGTGCCAGCAGTGGGGTAGAAGGGACAAACATTCAGTACTTC. The encoded protein is CASSGVEGTNIQYF.

This clonotype was picked up many times. The genes are TRBV18 and TRBJ1-4; unclear D gene. Looked up from germline, CDR1 is KGHSH and CDR2 is LQKENI. There are 15 residues in the CDR3. With 4 bases removed from V and 7 bases from J, the gap between germline ends came to 16 bases. The CDR3 loop reads CASSLVVPAGEKLFF. The CDR3 nucleotides read TGTGCCAGCTCACTCGTGGTCCCCGCCGGTGAAAAACTGTTTTTT.

To note about this clonotype: A read error may explain this, as a much larger clone is one base away. This chain joins TRBV27 and TRBJ1-6; D is ambiguous. Germline V gene lookup returns CDR1 MNHEY and CDR2 SMNVEV (reference sequence). Between the trimmed V and J ends, which lost 3 bases and 8 bases, there was a span of 11 bases. This CDR3 is built from 14 residues. The CDR3 reads CASSFTETDSPLHF. The CDR3 DNA reads as TGTGCCAGCAGTTTCACGGAGACTGATTCACCCCTCCACTTT.

In its sample, this clonotype was seen many times. This chain connects TRBV20-1 to TRBJ2-2; D gene unclear. Germline-derived CDR1 and CDR2 are DFQATT and SNEGSKA (reference sequence). V shed 0 bases and J shed 1 base, with 6 bases lying between them. This CDR3 has 14 residues. For the CDR3, the DNA is TGCAGTGCTAGAGAGTGGCGGAACACCGGGGAGCTGTTTTTT. This encodes CSAREWRNTGELFF.

In nucleotides, the CDR3 is TGTGCCAGCAGCGTACTAGCGGCCCTCAATCCCTACGAGCAGTACTTC. It is translated as CASSVLAALNPYEQYF. V gene TRBV6-5 combines with J gene TRBJ2-7, with TRBD2 matching 8 bases. From germline, CDR1 is MNHEY and CDR2 SVGAGI. V was pared by 6 bases and J by 2 bases, with 12 bases of the junction left unmatched. The CDR3 consists of 16 residues.

This clonotype was picked up many times. The genes are TRBV2 and TRBJ1-1; D gene uncertain. Germline values: CDR1 SNHLY, CDR2 FYNNEI. Trimming left V 5 bases short and J 1 base short, with 11 bases between. The CDR3 is 14 residues long. The DNA for the CDR3 is TGTGCCAGCAGTATCGGCCCCAGGAACACTGAAGCTTTCTTT. Encoded protein: CASSIGPRNTEAFF.

This clonotype turned up a few times. The chain carries TRBV11-1 and TRBJ2-7, with unresolved D. This CDR3 region has 14 residues. Trimming removed 1 base at V and 5 bases at J, with 12 bases between. Germline V gives CDR1 SGHAT, CDR2 FQDESV (reference sequence). The CDR3 sequence is CASSLDPGSDEQYF. CDR3 DNA: TGTGCCAGCAGCTTAGACCCAGGCAGCGACGAGCAGTACTTC.

This clonotype was detected ten times or more. The V and J genes are TRBV5-1 and TRBJ2-3; D may correspond to TRBD1 or TRBD2 (6 bases each). This CDR3 is built from 15 residues. Germline assignment: CDR1 SGHRS and CDR2 YFSETQ. The V end lost 5 bases, the J end lost 5 bases, and 18 bases lay between the germline ends. The CDR3, as DNA: TGCGCCAGCAGTCAGTACCAGGGGCGGGGAGATACGCAGTATTTT. Translation gives CASSQYQGRGDTQYF.

This clonotype was seen a handful of times. The V and J genes are TRBV28 and TRBJ1-2, with TRBD1 as a possible D gene (5 bases). Per the germline V gene, CDR1 is MDHEN and CDR2 is SYDVKM. CDR3 length equals 13 residues. With 6 bases removed from V and 1 base from J, the gap between germline ends came to 9 bases. The CDR3 DNA follows: TGTGCCAGCAGCCCGGGACGTAACTATGGCTACACCTTC. Amino acids: CASSPGRNYGYTF.

Only a few counts were recorded for this clonotype. This chain links TRBV7-9 with TRBJ2-5; 11 positions agree with TRBD2. Germline V gene data show CDR1 as SEHNR and CDR2 as FQNEAQ (reference sequence). The CDR3 is made up of 16 amino acids. J gave up 4 bases and V 0 bases, and 4 bases lay outside the gene matches. CDR3 amino acids: CASSLASGGAGETQYF. The CDR3 DNA is TGTGCCAGCAGCTTAGCTAGCGGGGGGGCCGGAGAGACCCAGTACTTC. Variable domain in full (rest from reference TRBV7-9 and TRBJ2-5): DTGVSQNPRHKITKRGQNVTFRCDPISEHNRLYWYRQTLGQGPEFLTYFQNEAQLEKSRLLSDRFSAERPKGSFSTLEIQRTEQGDSAMYLCASSLASGGAGETQYFGPGTRLLVL.

This clonotype was recorded at least ten times. The gene calls are TRBV29-1 and TRBJ1-1; D is possibly TRBD1 (5 bases). The CDR3 totals 11 residues. Trimming took 6 bases from V and 11 from J, leaving 16 bases between them. Germline V gene lookup returns CDR1 SQVTM and CDR2 ANQGSEA. The CDR3 protein is CSVVHRIEAFF. The CDR3 DNA is TGCAGCGTAGTACACAGGATTGAGGCTTTCTTT.

This clonotype has a count of ten or more. V gene TRBV20-1 combines with J gene TRBJ2-6; D might be TRBD2 (6 bases). There are 17 residues in the CDR3. Trimming left V 6 bases short and J 3 bases short, with 21 bases between. Germline CDR1 and CDR2: DFQATT and SNEGSKA (reference sequence). The DNA of the CDR3 is TGCAGTGCGAGACCGGGACTTCCTTCAGGTGGGGCCAACGTCCTGACTTTC. Residues: CSARPGLPSGGANVLTF.

This clonotype has at least ten counts. The gene calls are TRBV7-9 and TRBJ2-7; D uncertain. The length of the CDR3 is 14 residues. V lost 5 bases and J lost 2, with 13 bases in between. Germline loops: CDR1 SEHNR, CDR2 FQNEAQ (reference sequence). CDR3 region: CASSLDPGPYEQYF. CDR3 DNA: TGTGCCAGCAGCCTTGACCCAGGCCCCTACGAGCAGTACTTC.

By sample fraction, this clonotype is medium-sized. Compared with germline, one end of the junction differs, possibly owing to a read error. V usage is TRBV7-6 and J usage is TRBJ2-1, with D perhaps being TRBD1 or TRBD2 (5 bases each). Germline V lookup: CDR1 SGHVS, CDR2 FNYEAQ. CDR3 length: 15 residues. The CDR3, as DNA: TGTGCCAGCAGTTTAGAGGGGCGGCCCTACAATGAGCAGTTCTTC. Its translation: CASSLEGRPYNEQFF.

This clonotype occurred a few times. The chain employs TRBV7-9 and TRBJ1-2, with 9 bases lining up with TRBD1. The CDR3 totals 13 residues. Germline loops: CDR1 SEHNR, CDR2 FQNEAQ (reference sequence). V lost 5 bases and J lost 7; bases outside the gene matches: 5. The DNA of the CDR3 is TGTGCCAGCAGCCAGGGACAGGGCCTTGGCTACACCTTC. Its translation: CASSQGQGLGYTF.